What follows are 5 T cell receptor beta chains derived from one specimen sequenced in a study of T cells after posttransplantation cyclophosphamide. Only in-frame clones appear in the TCRdb table, and some are missing; sequencing was by immunoSEQ multiplex PCR. Of about 15,000 clones in the sample, around four fifths were seen once. The sample comprised memory CD4+ T cells sorted from PBMCs. The receptor set was obtained from a man in his fifties.

This clone was detected a few times. The genes are TRBV19 and TRBJ2-2; perhaps TRBD2 as D (5 bases). Germline V gives CDR1 LNHDA, CDR2 SQIVND (reference sequence). The CDR3 spans 12 residues. Trimming removed 5 bases at V and 4 bases at J, with 5 bases between. This CDR3 is CASSRGTGELFF. CDR3 coding DNA: TGTGCCAGTAGTCGGGGCACCGGGGAGCTGTTTTTT.

This clone counts as medium-sized (0.01 to 0.1%). This rearrangement joins TRBV2 to TRBJ1-3; D uncertain. CDR3 size: 12 residues. V gave up 6 bases and J gave up 9 bases, with 12 bases separating them. Germline loops: CDR1 SNHLY, CDR2 FYNNEI. CDR3 in amino acids: CASRALFGTIYF. The CDR3 DNA reads TGTGCCAGCAGGGCCCTTTTTGGCACCATATATTTT.

This chain uses TRBV9 with TRBJ2-5; TRBD1 aligns across 8 bases. Germline V gene lookup returns CDR1 SGDLS and CDR2 YYNGEE. The CDR3 length is 15 residues. Trimming took 0 bases from V and 0 from J; bases not matched to a gene: 1. The CDR3: CASSVGDRHQETQYF. CDR3 bases: TGTGCCAGCAGCGTAGGGGACAGGCACCAAGAGACCCAGTACTTC.

J is TRBJ2-7 and V is TRBV6-5; 7 nucleotides match TRBD1. CDR3 length: 15 amino acids. J was trimmed by 2 bases and V by 4 bases; bases with no gene match: 8. From germline, CDR1 is MNHEY and CDR2 SVGAGI. The CDR3 region is CASSLQGPPPYEQYF. The DNA for the CDR3 is TGTGCCAGCAGTTTACAGGGGCCCCCCCCCTACGAGCAGTACTTC.

Concerning this clone itself: Different DNA sequences within this sample yield the same CDR3. This sequence joins TRBV6-1 and TRBJ1-1; 8 nucleotides align to TRBD1. Germline trimming cut 5 bases from V and 4 bases from J; bases unmatched to any gene: 6. Germline assignment: CDR1 MNHNS and CDR2 SASEGT. There are 14 residues in the CDR3. The CDR3 is CASSSPGGSTEAFF. The CDR3 coding sequence is TGTGCCAGCAGTTCTCCAGGGGGCTCCACTGAAGCTTTCTTT.